This entry features one T cell receptor (beta chain) sequence. The data were taken from a study of blood T cell repertoires in COVID-19. Study details: From T cells, B-cell-depleted T cells, or PBMCs came the material, which was cDNA or gDNA.

The authors' processing: Reference gene primer amplification gave nucleated cell count estimates. Assay used: immunoSEQ multiplex PCR; TCRdb lists only in-frame clones, some missing. The DNA gave D and trimming, while V, J and clone size come from that table. Among 200,000 to 250,000 clones listed, about 87% were seen once. The TCR comes from a man aged 65 to 85 with acute or convalescent COVID-19. Sequences were obtained from peripheral blood.

The CDR3 region has the DNA TGTGCCAGCAGTCAAGCCTATGGCTACACCTTC. Protein sequence: CASSQAYGYTF. The gene calls are TRBV9 and TRBJ1-2; D not resolved. The V end was cut by 5 bases, the J end by 4 bases, with 6 bases between. This CDR3 contains 11 residues. CDR1 and CDR2 (germline): SGDLS, YYNGEE.